The present TCR beta chain was sequenced within a study of blood T cell repertoires in COVID-19. Original processing methods: Reference gene primer amplification yielded estimated nucleated cell counts. Produced via immunoSEQ multiplex PCR; TCRdb's table is partial and in-frame only. For V, J and clone size, that table is used; D and trimming come from the DNA. In the table there are 250,000 or so clones, around 80% of which are singletons. The germline V gene has CDR1 SGHRS and CDR2 YFSETQ. The V gene end was trimmed by 5 bases and the J gene end by 9 bases; junction bases not matched to a gene: 7. The CDR3 has 14 residues.

The clonotype was recovered from a man between 60 and 75 years old with acute or convalescent COVID-19. This chain joins TRBV5-1 and TRBJ2-7; 14 nucleotides match TRBD2. Sequencing input: peripheral blood. Written as DNA, the CDR3 is TGCGCCAGCAGTCCGGGACTAGCGGGAGAGGCGCAGTACTTC. Translated, it gives CASSPGLAGEAQYF.